This T cell receptor (beta chain) was profiled in a study of CD8+CD57+ T cells in acquired aplastic anemia. CDR3 length equals 11 residues. The germline gives CDR1 DFQATT, CDR2 SNEGSKA (reference sequence). Genomic DNA templated the TCR beta VDJ and CDR3 profiling. From the reads, TCRdb called clonotypes with MiXCR, one entry per CDR3 protein. This sample has hundreds of thousands of distinct CDR3 sequences, with 60% to 80% found just once. With regard to this clonotype: One end of the junction is discordant with germline, which a read error may explain.

The specimen was sorted CD4+, CD8+, or CD8+CD57+ T cells (not recorded which) from PBMCs. The chain is built from TRBV20-1 and TRBJ2-1, with 7 positions matching TRBD2. The receptor comes from a human donor in good health, serving as a control. For the CDR3, the DNA is TGCAGTGCTAGAGGCGGGGGTGAGCAGATCTTC. This sequence encodes CSARGGGEQIF.